The 27 T cell receptor beta chains below all came from one sample that was sequenced in a study of blood T cell repertoires in COVID-19. Profiling relied on immunoSEQ multiplex PCR, and the TCRdb table lists in-frame clones only, not all of them. In the table there are fewer than 110,000 clones, over 75% of which are singletons. Material: peripheral blood. The receptors here all came from a human donor in a cohort sampled during active or convalescent COVID-19.

The gene calls are TRBV5-4 and TRBJ1-2; tentative D call: TRBD1 (6 bases). From germline, CDR1 is SGHNT and CDR2 YYREEE (reference sequence). CDR3 length equals 16 residues. V lost 5 bases and J lost 9, with 26 bases in between. The CDR3 reads CASSSTGPSARERYTF. The CDR3 DNA is TGTGCCAGCAGTTCGACAGGCCCATCCGCTCGGGAACGCTACACCTTC.

The chain has TRBV13 and TRBJ1-2, with D unresolved. CDR1 and CDR2 from the germline V gene are PRHDT and FYEKMQ (reference sequence). Trimming left V 5 bases short and J 0 bases short, with 25 bases between. The CDR3 sequence is 19 residues long. In nucleotides, the CDR3 is TGTGCCAGCAGCGTAATCCCCAAGGAGCTTAGGCCTACTAACTATGGCTACACCTTC. Translation gives CASSVIPKELRPTNYGYTF.

Only a few counts were recorded for this clone. This chain uses TRBV19 with TRBJ1-5; 8 bases fit TRBD1. V lost 5 bases, J lost 5 bases, and 8 bases stayed unmatched. Per the germline V gene, CDR1 is LNHDA and CDR2 is SQIVND (reference sequence). This CDR3 comprises 15 residues. The CDR3 is CASSGRDRSDQPQHF. Here the CDR3 DNA reads TGTGCCAGTAGTGGACGGGACAGGTCGGATCAGCCCCAGCATTTT.

The chain has TRBV4-1 and TRBJ2-1; 10 nucleotides agree with TRBD1. From germline, CDR1 is MGHRA and CDR2 YSYEKL. V was clipped by 0 bases and J by 8 bases; unmatched bases: 7. The CDR3 spans 16 residues. CDR3 DNA sequence: TGCGCCAGCAGCCAAGATAAGGGACAGGGGTCCGATGAGCAGTTCTTC. Translation gives CASSQDKGQGSDEQFF.

This clone came up once. V usage is TRBV6-1 and J usage is TRBJ1-5; no clear D gene. The CDR3 is 15 residues long. The germline V gene encodes CDR1 MNHNS and CDR2 SASEGT. The V and J ends lost 5 bases and 0 bases respectively, with 11 bases between them. This CDR3 reads CASSLNQASNQPQHF. The CDR3 DNA follows: TGTGCCAGCAGTTTAAACCAGGCTAGCAATCAGCCCCAGCATTTT.

The J gene is TRBJ2-7, the V gene TRBV28; D might be TRBD2 (5 bases). Between the trimmed V and J ends, which lost 4 bases and 5 bases, there was a span of 12 bases. This CDR3 has 13 amino acids. Looked up from germline, CDR1 is MDHEN and CDR2 is SYDVKM. The CDR3 loop is CASSSPGGHEQYF. The CDR3 DNA reads as TGTGCCAGCAGTTCCCCCGGAGGACACGAGCAGTACTTC.

This chain uses TRBV27 with TRBJ1-2, with D perhaps TRBD1 (5 bases). CDR3 length equals 14 residues. Germline loops: CDR1 MNHEY, CDR2 SMNVEV (reference sequence). Trimming pared 3 bases from V and 3 bases from J, leaving 11 bases between. The CDR3 DNA reads as TGTGCCAGCAGTTTGAAGGGGATTCACTATGGCTACACCTTC. Its protein product is CASSLKGIHYGYTF.

The CDR3 DNA sequence: TGTGCCAGCAGCTTAGCCGCGGGCGGGGGGGCGGATACGCAGTATTTT. Encoded protein: CASSLAAGGGADTQYF. The chain uses TRBV11-2 and TRBJ2-3; 9 positions agree with TRBD2. Germline CDR1 and CDR2: SGHAT and FQNNGV. The CDR3 has 16 residues. The junction had 8 bases not matched to a gene; V was cut back by 1 base and J by 6 bases.

The rearrangement links TRBV5-4 to TRBJ1-1, with D maybe TRBD1 (5 bases). This CDR3 region has 12 residues. Germline V gives CDR1 SGHNT, CDR2 YYREEE (reference sequence). V lost 5 bases and J lost 0, with 5 bases in between. Here the CDR3 reads CASRGVNTEAFF. The CDR3 DNA reads TGTGCCAGCAGAGGGGTGAACACTGAAGCTTTCTTT.

The CDR3 loop is CASSPLYEQYF. CDR3 in DNA: TGTGCCAGCAGCCCCCTGTACGAGCAGTACTTC. The rearrangement joins TRBV6-5 to TRBJ2-7; D not certain. Germline lookup yields CDR1 MNHEY and CDR2 SVGAGI. Trimming took off 6 bases at V and 4 bases at J, with 7 bases between the two ends. The CDR3 totals 11 residues.

This clone was seen more than once but under ten times. The chain is built from TRBV6-5 and TRBJ1-1; D gene ambiguous. Per germline, CDR1 MNHEY and CDR2 SVGAGI. The CDR3 consists of 13 residues. Between the trimmed V and J ends, which lost 5 bases and 5 bases, there was a span of 12 bases. The CDR3: CASSPRTDTEAFF. CDR3 in DNA: TGTGCCAGCAGTCCCCGGACTGATACTGAAGCTTTCTTT.

This clone was recorded only once. The chain combines TRBV12-3 or TRBV12-4 with TRBJ2-1, with 7 bases fitting TRBD1. The CDR3 spans 13 residues. Unmatched junction bases numbered 8, after V lost 10 bases and J lost 5 bases. The CDR3 DNA follows: TGTGCCATTCCGGACAGGAGGAACAATGAGCAGTTCTTC. This translates into CAIPDRRNNEQFF.

The rearrangement uses TRBV12-3 or TRBV12-4 and TRBJ1-2; unclear D gene. CDR3 length: 13 amino acids. V was shortened by 6 bases and J by 3 bases, with 11 bases between the two germline ends. DNA of the CDR3: TGTGCCAGCAGCGCCGAGGCTTACTATGGCTACACCTTC. This gives the protein CASSAEAYYGYTF.

The chain carries TRBV9 and TRBJ2-7; 10 bases fit TRBD1. Losses at the gene ends were 3 bases for V and 5 bases for J; bases not matched to a gene: 14. The CDR3 sequence is 17 residues long. The germline V gene has CDR1 SGDLS and CDR2 YYNGEE. The CDR3 region is CASSALTRTGGNDEQYF. DNA for the CDR3: TGTGCCAGCAGCGCGCTGACCCGGACAGGGGGAAATGACGAGCAGTACTTC.

The rearrangement links TRBV6-5 to TRBJ1-2; 7 nucleotides align to TRBD1. The ends lost 5 bases at V and 0 bases at J; junction bases unmatched: 3. This CDR3 has 14 residues. Germline assignment: CDR1 MNHEY and CDR2 SVGAGI. In DNA, the CDR3 is TGTGCCAGCAGTAGGGACAGCGCTAACTATGGCTACACCTTC. This translates into CASSRDSANYGYTF.

CDR3 sequence: CASSEAPGNAFF. DNA for the CDR3: TGTGCCAGCAGTGAAGCGCCGGGGAACGCTTTCTTT. The rearrangement uses TRBV2 and TRBJ1-1; no clear D gene. Trimming shortened V by 0 bases and J by 11 bases, and 10 bases separated the two germline ends. The germline gives CDR1 SNHLY, CDR2 FYNNEI. The CDR3 extends over 12 amino acids.

A single count supports this clone. V is TRBV10-3 and J is TRBJ1-2; tentative D call: TRBD1 (5 bases). The V and J ends lost 7 bases and 11 bases respectively, with 20 bases between them. The CDR3 spans 13 residues. In germline, CDR1 is ENHRY, CDR2 SYGVKD. CDR3 loop: CAINGREDGGYTF. CDR3 coding DNA: TGTGCCATCAATGGCAGGGAGGATGGGGGGTACACCTTC.

The chain is built from TRBV6-2 or TRBV6-3 and TRBJ2-3; TRBD2 aligns across 10 bases. The CDR3 loop spans 18 amino acids. The V gene's germline CDR1 is MNHEY and CDR2 SVGEGT. The J segment lost 2 bases and the V segment lost 4 bases, leaving 12 bases of the junction unmatched. The CDR3 is CASSFHTRLAGYTDTQYF. The CDR3 coding sequence is TGTGCCAGCAGTTTCCACACCCGACTAGCGGGCTACACAGATACGCAGTATTTT.

V gene TRBV19 combines with J gene TRBJ1-6; a possible D gene is TRBD1 (6 bases). There are 15 residues in the CDR3. Germline CDR1 LNHDA, CDR2 SQIVND (reference sequence). Trimming stripped 6 bases from V and 8 bases from J, with 17 bases between. CDR3 sequence: CASSRGGGYDSPLHF. DNA for the CDR3: TGTGCCAGTAGCCGAGGGGGAGGGTATGATTCACCCCTCCACTTT.

V gene TRBV12-3 or TRBV12-4 combines with J gene TRBJ1-1; D is undetermined. Trimming removed 6 bases from V and 11 bases from J, with 16 bases in between. This CDR3 is 12 amino acids long. CDR3 DNA: TGTGCCAGCAGCACCCCAGGTGGCGCGGCTTTCTTT. Its translation is CASSTPGGAAFF.

The chain combines TRBV11-2 with TRBJ2-2; possibly TRBD1 for D (5 bases). The CDR3 consists of 16 residues. V was cut by 0 bases and J by 1 base, with 9 bases left in between. Germline assignment: CDR1 SGHAT and CDR2 FQNNGV. CDR3 region: CASSLDGHLNTGELFF. The CDR3 nucleotides are TGTGCCAGCAGCTTAGATGGACACCTGAACACCGGGGAGCTGTTTTTT.

The chain is built from TRBV18 and TRBJ1-1, with D perhaps TRBD1 (5 bases). Germline assignment: CDR1 KGHSH and CDR2 LQKENI. The CDR3 consists of 15 residues. Trimming removed 0 bases from V and 5 bases from J, with 13 bases in between. CDR3 protein: CASSPPAGILTEAFF. The CDR3 DNA reads TGTGCCAGCTCACCACCGGCAGGGATCCTTACTGAAGCTTTCTTT.

This clone appeared a single time. This chain connects TRBV10-3 to TRBJ1-1; D gene unclear. The germline CDR1 and CDR2 sequences are ENHRY and SYGVKD. V gave up 6 bases and J gave up 3 bases, with 11 bases separating them. The CDR3 length is 13 residues. The CDR3, as DNA: TGTGCCATCAGGGGCGGGGAGGACACTGAAGCTTTCTTT. It is translated as CAIRGGEDTEAFF.

The V call is TRBV2, the J call TRBJ1-4; D call uncertain. The V end lost 8 bases, the J end lost 10 bases, and 11 bases lay between the germline ends. The CDR3 spans 11 residues. CDR1 and CDR2 (germline): SNHLY, FYNNEI. For the CDR3, the DNA is TGTGCCAGCGACGAGGAGGGAAAACTGTTTTTT. Its translation: CASDEEGKLFF.

This clone was seen only a few times. The genes are TRBV11-3 and TRBJ1-2; weak D call: TRBD1 (5 bases). V lost 5 bases and J lost 3, with 16 bases in between. The CDR3 length is 15 residues. Germline V gene data show CDR1 as SGHNT and CDR2 as YENEEA. Here the CDR3 reads CASSPGPQGDYGYTF. The CDR3 coding sequence is TGTGCCAGCAGCCCAGGGCCCCAAGGGGACTATGGCTACACCTTC.

The chain carries TRBV4-1 and TRBJ1-2, with D perhaps TRBD1 (6 bases). From germline, CDR1 is MGHRA and CDR2 YSYEKL. Trimming removed 3 bases at V and 2 bases at J, with 10 bases between. The CDR3 is 14 amino acids. CDR3 in amino acids: CASSHRQENYGYTF. In nucleotides, the CDR3 is TGCGCCAGCAGCCATCGACAGGAGAACTATGGCTACACCTTC.

The chain combines TRBV9 with TRBJ1-1, with 10 nucleotides matching TRBD1. Per the germline V gene, CDR1 is SGDLS and CDR2 is YYNGEE. The junction had 3 bases not matched to a gene; V was cut back by 3 bases and J by 4 bases. The CDR3 has 14 amino acids. The CDR3 nucleotides are TGTGCCAGCAGCGGGACAGGGGGGGGCACTGAAGCTTTCTTT. Translating gives CASSGTGGGTEAFF.